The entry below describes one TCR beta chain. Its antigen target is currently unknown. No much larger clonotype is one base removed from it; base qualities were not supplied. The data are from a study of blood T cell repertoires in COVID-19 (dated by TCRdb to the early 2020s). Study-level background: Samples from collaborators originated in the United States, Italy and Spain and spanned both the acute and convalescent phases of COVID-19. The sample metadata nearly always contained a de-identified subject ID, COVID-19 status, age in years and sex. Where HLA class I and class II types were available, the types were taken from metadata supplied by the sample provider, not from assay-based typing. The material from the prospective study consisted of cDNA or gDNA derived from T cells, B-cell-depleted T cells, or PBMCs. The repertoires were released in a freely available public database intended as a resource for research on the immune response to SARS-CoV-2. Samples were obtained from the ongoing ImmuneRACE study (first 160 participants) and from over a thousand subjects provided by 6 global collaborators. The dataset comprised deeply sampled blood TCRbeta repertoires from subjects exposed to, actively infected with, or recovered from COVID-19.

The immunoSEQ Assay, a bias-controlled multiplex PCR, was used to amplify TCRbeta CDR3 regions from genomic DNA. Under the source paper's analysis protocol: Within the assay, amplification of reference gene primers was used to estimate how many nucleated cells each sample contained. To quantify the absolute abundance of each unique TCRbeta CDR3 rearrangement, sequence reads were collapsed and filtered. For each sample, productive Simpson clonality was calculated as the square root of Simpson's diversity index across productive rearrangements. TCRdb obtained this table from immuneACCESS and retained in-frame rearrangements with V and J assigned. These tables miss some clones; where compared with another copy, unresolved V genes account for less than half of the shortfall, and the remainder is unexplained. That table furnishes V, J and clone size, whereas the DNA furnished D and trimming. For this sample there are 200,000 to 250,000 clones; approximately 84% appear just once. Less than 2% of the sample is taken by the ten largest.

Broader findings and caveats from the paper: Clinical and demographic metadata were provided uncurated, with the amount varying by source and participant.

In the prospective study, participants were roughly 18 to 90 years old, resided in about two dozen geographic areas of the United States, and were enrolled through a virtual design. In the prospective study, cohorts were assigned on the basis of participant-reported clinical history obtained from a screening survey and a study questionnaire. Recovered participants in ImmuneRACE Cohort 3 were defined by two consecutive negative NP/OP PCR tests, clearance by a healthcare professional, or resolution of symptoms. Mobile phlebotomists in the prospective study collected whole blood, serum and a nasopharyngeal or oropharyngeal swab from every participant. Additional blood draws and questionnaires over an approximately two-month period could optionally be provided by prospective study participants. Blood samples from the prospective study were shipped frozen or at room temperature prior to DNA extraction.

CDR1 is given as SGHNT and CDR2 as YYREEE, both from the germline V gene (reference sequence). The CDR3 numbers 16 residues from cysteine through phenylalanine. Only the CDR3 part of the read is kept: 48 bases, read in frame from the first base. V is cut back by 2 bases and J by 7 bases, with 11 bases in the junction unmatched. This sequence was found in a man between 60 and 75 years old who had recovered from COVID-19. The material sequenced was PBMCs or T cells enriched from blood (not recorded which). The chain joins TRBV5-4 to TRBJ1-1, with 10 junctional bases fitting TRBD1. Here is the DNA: TGTGCCAGCAGCTTCATAAGGACAGGGGGACGTTTTGAAGCTTTCTTT. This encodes CASSFIRTGGRFEAFF. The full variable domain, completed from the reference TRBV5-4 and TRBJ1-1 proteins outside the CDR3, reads ETGVTQSPTHLIKTRGQQVTLRCSSQSGHNTVSWYQQALGQGPQFIFQYYREEENGRGNFPPRFSGLQFPNYSSELNVNALELDDSALYLCASSFIRTGGRFEAFFGQGTRLTVV.